The rows below give T cell receptor beta chains drawn from one sample of a study of blood T cell repertoires in COVID-19. The repertoire was sequenced with immunoSEQ multiplex PCR; TCRdb's copy has only in-frame clones and lacks some. The data contain roughly 260,000 clones, approximately 86% of them seen just once; the ten biggest clones take up around a tenth. The specimen was peripheral blood. These receptors were collected from a man aged 35 to 55 who had recovered from COVID-19. CDR3s include the opening cysteine and the closing phenylalanine or tryptophan. Fields, in order: CDR3 protein, CDR3 DNA, clone size, J gene, D gene, V gene. A D gene is named only where the DNA matches it firmly. Where a row states a size, it is once, few, many or the class of an expanded clone; other rows omit it.

CAIRSTSASTGELFF TGTGCCATCAGATCGACTAGCGCTAGCACCGGGGAGCTGTTTTTT NA TRBJ2-2 TRBD2 TRBV10-3
CASRGGPPCSYEQYF TGTGCCAGCAGGGGCGGGCCACCATGCTCCTACGAGCAGTACTTC NA TRBJ2-7 NA TRBV21-1
CASSEKLQGTGELFF TGCGCCAGCAGTGAGAAGCTACAGGGGACCGGGGAGCTGTTTTTT NA TRBJ2-2 TRBD1 TRBV10-1
CASIESGRWAGELFF TGTGCCAGCATCGAATCGGGAAGGTGGGCCGGGGAGCTGTTTTTT NA TRBJ2-2 NA TRBV28
CASSPRGQISGNTIYF TGTGCCAGCAGCCCACGAGGACAGATCTCTGGAAACACCATATATTTT once TRBJ1-3 NA TRBV5-4
CSASGTSGARTDTQYF TGCAGTGCTAGTGGGACTAGCGGGGCTCGCACAGATACGCAGTATTTT NA TRBJ2-3 TRBD2 TRBV20-1
CSASYASGRSDTQYF TGCAGTGCTAGTTATGCTAGCGGGAGGTCAGATACGCAGTATTTT once TRBJ2-3 TRBD2 TRBV20-1
CASSEYGAYNEQFF TGCGCCAGCAGCGAATACGGGGCCTACAATGAGCAGTTCTTC NA TRBJ2-1 NA TRBV5-1
CASSQDPQGLQSYTF TGTGCCAGCAGCCAAGATCCGCAGGGGCTCCAATCCTACACCTTC NA TRBJ1-2 NA TRBV3-1/TRBV3-2
CASSRAAGGRVYGYTF TGTGCCAGCAGCCGGGCCGCGGGTGGGCGCGTCTATGGCTACACCTTC many TRBJ1-2 NA TRBV28
CASSPRGGGSYEQYF TGTGCCAGCAGCCCCCGGGGGGGCGGCTCCTACGAGCAGTACTTC NA TRBJ2-7 TRBD2 TRBV7-3
CASSYRANYGYTF TGTGCCAGCAGTTACAGAGCTAACTATGGCTACACCTTC once TRBJ1-2 NA TRBV6-5
CASSRPGGQGTGELFF TGTGCCAGCAGCCGCCCGGGGGGGCAGGGGACCGGGGAGCTGTTTTTT NA TRBJ2-2 TRBD2 TRBV6-2/TRBV6-3
CASSRGGKNIQYF TGTGCCAGCAGTAGGGGGGGCAAAAACATTCAGTACTTC NA TRBJ2-4 NA TRBV6-5
CASSLDRDTEAFF TGTGCCAGCAGCTTGGACAGGGACACTGAAGCTTTCTTT NA TRBJ1-1 TRBD1 TRBV7-6
CASSQYFSGQGTQETQYF TGTGCCAGCAGCCAATACTTCTCGGGACAGGGGACACAAGAGACCCAGTACTTC once TRBJ2-5 TRBD1 TRBV16
CASSLNGPGELFF TGTGCCAGCAGCTTAAATGGCCCCGGGGAGCTGTTTTTT NA TRBJ2-2 NA TRBV7-2
CASSLVTSGGRNEQFF TGTGCCAGCAGCTTAGTCACTAGCGGGGGACGTAATGAGCAGTTCTTC NA TRBJ2-1 TRBD2 TRBV7-9
CASSQVVGAPGGAFF TGCGCCAGCAGCCAAGTTGTGGGCGCGCCCGGGGGAGCTTTCTTT NA TRBJ1-1 NA TRBV4-1
CASSVGGSRDEQYF TGTGCCAGCAGCGTAGGGGGTTCGCGGGACGAGCAGTACTTC NA TRBJ2-7 NA TRBV9
CASSPDYYYGYTF TGTGCCTCCTCCCCGGACTACTACTATGGCTACACCTTC few TRBJ1-2 NA TRBV14
CAWRVRQGNEKLFF TGTGCCTGGAGAGTAAGGCAGGGGAATGAAAAACTGTTTTTT NA TRBJ1-4 NA TRBV30
CASRANTGDGYTF TGTGCCAGCAGGGCCAATACAGGGGATGGCTACACCTTC NA TRBJ1-2 TRBD1 TRBV2